This TCR beta chain comes out of a study of beta chain features in type 1 diabetes. Study-level background: Similarity in age, gender and cell yields was seen between patients and healthy donors. Sorted cells from all samples, numbering some 99,000,000, were examined.

A note on this clone: Its antigen remains unknown.

Study-level results: VDJ junctions sequenced from type 1 diabetes patients showed fewer insertions and more deletions.

All of the isolated RNA was reverse transcribed, so expressed TCRB transcripts were sequenced. Using immunoSEQ multiplex PCR, the repertoire was profiled, and TCRdb retains in-frame clones only, with some absent. Of about 240,000 clones listed, about 25% are singletons. The CDR3 spans 11 residues. V lost 4 bases and J lost 5, with 8 bases in between. Germline loops: CDR1 DFQATT, CDR2 SNEGSKA (reference sequence). The chain couples TRBV20-1 to TRBJ2-5; no firm D call. Source material: central memory CD4+ T cells from blood. This TCR was sampled from a man aged 25-45 years in good health. The CDR3 protein is CSATVGETQYF. In nucleotides, the CDR3 is TGCAGTGCTACGGTGGGGGAGACCCAGTACTTC.